The 21 T cell receptor beta chains listed next were all sequenced from one sample in a study of blood T cell repertoires in COVID-19 (TCRdb year 2020). Receptor libraries were prepared by the immunoSEQ multiplex PCR assay. TCRdb obtained this table from immuneACCESS and retained in-frame rearrangements with V and J assigned. These tables miss some clones; where compared with another copy, unresolved V genes account for less than half of the shortfall, and the remainder is unexplained. For this sample there are 290,000 or so clones; about nine tenths appear just once. 1.1% of the sample goes to the ten largest clones. The source material was PBMCs or T cells enriched from blood (not recorded which). Source of these receptors: a woman aged 30 to 39 who had recovered from COVID-19.

This clone was detected only a few times. The chain uses TRBV4-1 and TRBJ1-5; D is uncertain. In germline, CDR1 is MGHRA, CDR2 YSYEKL. The CDR3 covers 15 residues. Trimming removed 2 bases at V and 5 bases at J, with 13 bases between. The CDR3: CASSQPGREDQPQHF. For the CDR3, the DNA is TGCGCCAGCAGCCAACCTGGACGGGAGGATCAGCCCCAGCATTTT.

The genes are TRBV29-1 and TRBJ1-5; 9 positions agree with TRBD1. Trimming at V came to 5 bases and at J to 9 bases, leaving 8 bases not matched to a gene. The CDR3 runs to 13 residues. Germline-derived CDR1 and CDR2 are SQVTM and ANQGSEA. CDR3 residues: CSVSPGQGMPQHF. The CDR3 DNA reads as TGCAGCGTTTCTCCGGGACAGGGTATGCCCCAGCATTTT.

The V call is TRBV30, the J call TRBJ2-2, with D hard to call. Germline assignment: CDR1 GTSNPN and CDR2 SVGIG (reference sequence). The CDR3 sequence is 12 residues long. Deletions cut 4 bases from V and 5 bases from J, with 8 bases between. In DNA form, the CDR3 reads TGTGCCTGGAACTACGGGACCGGGGAGCTGTTTTTT. Amino acids: CAWNYGTGELFF.

The J gene is TRBJ2-2, the V gene TRBV11-2, with D possibly matching TRBD2 (6 bases). The V gene's germline CDR1 is SGHAT and CDR2 FQNNGV. V lost 5 bases, J lost 6 bases, and 16 bases lay in between. The CDR3 consists of 15 residues. CDR3 DNA sequence: TGTGCCAGCAGCGAGACTAGTATATCCCCCGGGGAGCTGTTTTTT. Its protein product is CASSETSISPGELFF.

This chain links TRBV3-1 (or the pseudogene TRBV3-2) with TRBJ1-2; D remains unclear. This CDR3 has 16 residues. CDR1 LGHDT and CDR2 YNNKEL come from the germline V gene (reference sequence). Trimming shortened V by 2 bases and J by 8 bases, and 21 bases separated the two germline ends. The CDR3 protein is CASSQSERSANGGYTF. The CDR3 coding sequence is TGTGCCAGCAGCCAATCTGAAAGGAGCGCTAACGGCGGCTACACCTTC.

This CDR3 reads CATSFSWTSGNTGELFF. CDR3 coding DNA: TGTGCCACCAGTTTTTCCTGGACTAGCGGGAACACCGGGGAGCTGTTTTTT. The chain is built from TRBV24-1 and TRBJ2-2; 10 nucleotides match TRBD2. V was pared by 6 bases and J by 1 base, with 7 bases of the junction left unmatched. The germline gives CDR1 KGHDR, CDR2 SFDVKD. The CDR3 length is 17 residues.

This clone has a single count. The gene calls are TRBV19 and TRBJ2-7; 7 bases map to TRBD1. Germline CDR1 is LNHDA and CDR2 is SQIVND (reference sequence). The junction had 7 bases not matched to a gene; V was cut back by 2 bases and J by 3 bases. This CDR3 is 15 amino acids long. DNA of the CDR3: TGTGCCAGTAGTATATACAAGGGGGCCCACTACGAGCAGTACTTC. It translates to CASSIYKGAHYEQYF.

The V and J genes are TRBV29-1 and TRBJ2-3, with 12 bases fitting TRBD2. Germline CDR1 and CDR2: SQVTM and ANQGSEA. There are 14 residues in the CDR3. Trimming took 6 bases from V and 0 from J; bases not matched to a gene: 1. The CDR3: CSVGTSGSTDTQYF. CDR3 bases: TGCAGCGTGGGGACTAGCGGGAGCACAGATACGCAGTATTTT.

This chain links TRBV28 with TRBJ2-5; 10 bases align to TRBD1. The germline gives CDR1 MDHEN, CDR2 SYDVKM. With 7 bases clipped from V and 1 base from J, the junction kept 3 bases outside the gene matches. The CDR3 length is 14 residues. DNA for the CDR3: TGTGCCAGCAACTGGGACAGGGGCCAAGAGACCCAGTACTTC. It translates to CASNWDRGQETQYF.

A single count supports this clone. This sequence joins TRBV6-5 and TRBJ2-4; D may be TRBD1 (5 bases). Trimming shortened V by 6 bases and J by 7 bases, and 19 bases separated the two germline ends. In germline, CDR1 is MNHEY, CDR2 SVGAGI. This CDR3 spans 15 amino acids. CDR3 coding DNA: TGTGCCAGCAGCTCGACGGAAGGGGTTGGGAACATTCAGTACTTC. Translated: CASSSTEGVGNIQYF.

The chain employs TRBV30 and TRBJ1-2; D call uncertain. Trimming left V 1 base short and J 6 bases short, with 6 bases between. CDR1 and CDR2 (germline): GTSNPN, SVGIG (reference sequence). The CDR3 covers 11 residues. CDR3 amino acids: CAWSGANGYTF. For the CDR3, the DNA is TGTGCCTGGAGTGGGGCAAATGGCTACACCTTC.

The count of this clone is one. This chain joins TRBV5-1 and TRBJ1-4; TRBD1 might be the D (6 bases). CDR3 length equals 16 residues. Germline loops: CDR1 SGHRS, CDR2 YFSETQ. V lost 5 bases to trimming and J lost 0 bases, with 14 bases between them. The CDR3 coding sequence is TGCGCCAGCAGTCCCCGAGGGGGGGCAACTAATGAAAAACTGTTTTTT. Amino acids: CASSPRGGATNEKLFF.

V and J are TRBV3-1 (or the pseudogene TRBV3-2) and TRBJ2-3, with 9 bases aligning to TRBD1. Per the germline V gene, CDR1 is LGHDT and CDR2 is YNNKEL (reference sequence). The CDR3 has 15 amino acids. V lost 6 bases to trimming and J lost 0 bases; unmatched junction nucleotides: 4. CDR3 loop: CASRKQGASTDTQYF. The CDR3 DNA reads as TGTGCCAGCAGAAAACAGGGGGCTAGCACAGATACGCAGTATTTT.

The rearrangement joins TRBV19 to TRBJ2-7; 7 bases line up with TRBD2. This CDR3 contains 13 residues. The ends lost 3 bases at V and 3 bases at J; junction bases unmatched: 2. Germline loops: CDR1 LNHDA, CDR2 SQIVND (reference sequence). CDR3 DNA: TGTGCCAGTAGTATGTCGGGAGGCTACGAGCAGTACTTC. Protein: CASSMSGGYEQYF.

The J gene is TRBJ1-1, the V gene TRBV11-1; D unclear. Trimming removed 1 base from V and 2 bases from J, with 11 bases in between. Germline CDR1 reads SGHAT; CDR2 reads FQDESV (reference sequence). CDR3 size: 15 residues. The CDR3 DNA is TGTGCCAGCAGCTTAGAGGTGACAATAAACACTGAAGCTTTCTTT. Translating gives CASSLEVTINTEAFF. Drawing the rest from reference TRBV11-1 and TRBJ1-1, the complete variable domain is EAEVAQSPRYKITEKSQAVAFWCDPISGHATLYWYRQILGQGPELLVQFQDESVVDDSQLPKDRFSAERLKGVDSTLKIQPAELGDSAMYLCASSLEVTINTEAFFGQGTRLTVV.

CDR3: CAWGHILGNEQYF. The CDR3 nucleotides read TGTGCCTGGGGACATATTCTCGGGAACGAGCAGTACTTC. This chain links TRBV30 with TRBJ2-7; D may be TRBD1 or TRBD2 (5 bases each). CDR1 GTSNPN and CDR2 SVGIG come from the germline V gene (reference sequence). Deletions cut 5 bases from V and 5 bases from J, with 16 bases between. This CDR3 is built from 13 residues.

The V and J genes are TRBV4-3 and TRBJ2-3, with D possibly being TRBD1 (6 bases). Germline CDR1 is LGHNA and CDR2 is YSLEER. CDR3 length: 17 residues. V was pared by 0 bases and J by 3 bases, with 16 bases between. CDR3 DNA sequence: TGCGCCAGCAGCCAAGAAGTTCCAGGGGTGGGGACAGATACGCAGTATTTT. It yields the protein CASSQEVPGVGTDTQYF.

CDR3 DNA sequence: TGTGCCAGCAGCCTATTAGGGGGGGAGCGCAATCAGCCCCAGCATTTT. It codes for CASSLLGGERNQPQHF. The V gene is TRBV28, the J gene TRBJ1-5; D may be TRBD1 (6 bases). CDR1 and CDR2 (germline): MDHEN, SYDVKM. Between the trimmed V and J ends, which lost 6 bases and 2 bases, there was a span of 17 bases. This CDR3 has 16 amino acids.

The V gene is TRBV5-1, the J gene TRBJ2-7, with 8 bases aligning to TRBD2. The CDR3 runs to 15 residues. Trimming at V came to 4 bases and at J to 3 bases, leaving 9 bases not matched to a gene. CDR1 is SGHRS and CDR2 is YFSETQ in the germline V gene. The CDR3 protein is CASSPREGLLYEQYF. CDR3 bases: TGCGCCAGCAGCCCCCGGGAGGGCCTTCTCTACGAGCAGTACTTC.

The CDR3 DNA reads as TGTGCCACCAGCACTGAGGCTCACTCTGGAAACACCATATATTTT. Amino acid sequence: CATSTEAHSGNTIYF. The rearrangement joins TRBV15 to TRBJ1-3; D remains unclear. Germline V CDR1 and CDR2: LNHNV, YYDKDF (reference sequence). The length of the CDR3 is 15 residues. V dropped 4 bases and J dropped 0 bases, with 10 bases sitting between them.

The CDR3 sequence: CASSGTGGAGQPQHF. CDR3 sequence (DNA): TGTGCCAGTAGCGGAACAGGGGGCGCAGGTCAGCCCCAGCATTTT. The genes are TRBV19 and TRBJ1-5; 9 bases line up with TRBD1. CDR1 and CDR2 (germline): LNHDA, SQIVND (reference sequence). This CDR3 has 15 residues. The J segment lost 6 bases and the V segment lost 6 bases, leaving 9 bases of the junction unmatched.